One and the same sample provided the 13 T cell receptor beta chains below, sequenced in a study of T cells in localized non-small cell lung cancer. Some clones are missing from TCRdb's copy, which holds only in-frame ones; the method was immunoSEQ multiplex PCR. The sample carries over 2,000 clones, around 25% recorded once. Sequencing used lung tumor tissue, obtained before any cancer treatment. All receptors derive from a female donor over 55 with stage I lung adenocarcinoma.

The chain uses TRBV14 and TRBJ2-5; a possible D gene is TRBD2 (6 bases). The CDR3 consists of 13 residues. Germline V gene lookup returns CDR1 SGHDN and CDR2 FVKESK. The V and J ends lost 1 base and 7 bases respectively, with 10 bases between them. In DNA, the CDR3 is TGTGCCAGCAGCCAAGCGGGGGTAGGGACCCAGTACTTC. It is translated as CASSQAGVGTQYF.

This clone was seen more than once but under ten times. The CDR3 DNA reads TGTGCCAGCTCACCACCGTCGGGTTACGAGCAGTACTTC. It encodes CASSPPSGYEQYF. The chain couples TRBV18 to TRBJ2-7, with D unresolved. The CDR3 has 13 residues. Trimming pared 0 bases from V and 4 bases from J, leaving 7 bases between. Germline-derived CDR1 and CDR2 are KGHSH and LQKENI.

This clone was picked up a small number of times. The chain combines TRBV11-3 with TRBJ2-1; 10 bases are a match to TRBD2. The germline CDR1 and CDR2 sequences are SGHNT and YENEEA. The J segment lost 4 bases and the V segment lost 8 bases, leaving 5 bases of the junction unmatched. This CDR3 comprises 14 residues. The CDR3 sequence is CASVGLAAYNEQFF. The CDR3 DNA follows: TGTGCCAGCGTAGGACTAGCGGCATACAATGAGCAGTTCTTC.

The chain couples TRBV6-8 to TRBJ2-5; TRBD2 aligns across 8 bases. Per germline, CDR1 MNHGY and CDR2 SAAAGT. Trimming took 10 bases from V and 2 from J; bases not matched to a gene: 9. The CDR3 totals 14 residues. The CDR3 DNA reads TGTGCCATCGGGCTAGCGGGTCGACAAGAGACCCAGTACTTC. This gives the protein CAIGLAGRQETQYF.

This clone was recorded a few times. The V and J genes are TRBV11-3 and TRBJ1-1; unclear D gene. There are 14 residues in the CDR3. Germline assignment: CDR1 SGHNT and CDR2 YENEEA. Trimming cost V 1 base and J 1 base, with 7 bases left between them. The CDR3 region is CASSLVPGNTEAFF. The CDR3 nucleotides are TGTGCCAGCAGCTTAGTTCCGGGGAACACTGAAGCTTTCTTT. The complete variable domain, with remaining parts taken from reference TRBV11-3 and TRBJ1-1, reads EAGVVQSPRYKIIEKKQPVAFWCNPISGHNTLYWYLQNLGQGPELLIRYENEEAVDDSQLPKDRFSAERLKGVDSTLKIQPAELGDSAVYLCASSLVPGNTEAFFGQGTRLTVV.

The genes are TRBV19 and TRBJ1-5, with D perhaps matching TRBD1 (5 bases). CDR1 LNHDA and CDR2 SQIVND come from the germline V gene (reference sequence). Trimming pared 6 bases from V and 4 bases from J, leaving 16 bases between. The CDR3 length is 15 residues. CDR3 region: CASRLQETVNQPQHF. DNA for the CDR3: TGTGCCAGTAGACTCCAGGAGACAGTAAATCAGCCCCAGCATTTT.

The chain couples TRBV5-1 to TRBJ1-4; 8 bases are a match to TRBD1. The ends lost 0 bases at V and 4 bases at J; junction bases unmatched: 2. Looked up from germline, CDR1 is SGHRS and CDR2 is YFSETQ. The CDR3 is 15 residues long. The CDR3 region has the DNA TGCGCCAGCAGCTTGGCAGGGGGCGGTAATGAAAAACTGTTTTTT. This translates into CASSLAGGGNEKLFF.

In its sample, this clone was seen a few times. This chain connects TRBV6-8 to TRBJ1-4; 7 bases fit TRBD1. Losses at the gene ends were 8 bases for V and 7 bases for J; bases not matched to a gene: 7. There are 13 residues in the CDR3. Per the germline V gene, CDR1 is MNHGY and CDR2 is SAAAGT. The DNA for the CDR3 is TGTGCCAGCGCTCGGGCAGGGGGTGAAAAACTGTTTTTT. Its protein is CASARAGGEKLFF.

This clone is medium-sized by share. The gene calls are TRBV11-3 and TRBJ1-4; D not certain. The CDR3 covers 15 residues. CDR1 SGHNT and CDR2 YENEEA come from the germline V gene. V was clipped by 4 bases and J by 5 bases, with 14 bases between them. DNA for the CDR3: TGTGCCAGCAGCTCGACATCGGGTAAAAATGAAAAACTGTTTTTT. Translation: CASSSTSGKNEKLFF.

This chain links TRBV6-8 with TRBJ2-7; D is perhaps TRBD2 (5 bases). V gave up 5 bases and J gave up 0 bases, with 14 bases separating them. From germline, CDR1 is MNHGY and CDR2 SAAAGT. CDR3 length: 15 residues. The CDR3 sequence is CASSVEGTSSYEQYF. CDR3 bases: TGTGCCAGCAGTGTTGAGGGAACCTCCTCCTACGAGCAGTACTTC.

By share, this clone counts as medium-sized. J is TRBJ1-2 and V is TRBV10-3, with D perhaps matching TRBD1 (5 bases). V lost 1 base and J lost 8, with 17 bases in between. The CDR3 spans 15 residues. Germline V gene lookup returns CDR1 ENHRY and CDR2 SYGVKD. The CDR3 DNA is TGTGCCATCAGTGAGTGGGGGGATTCTCCATCGGGCTACACCTTC. Its protein is CAISEWGDSPSGYTF.

By sample fraction, this clone is large. The V gene is TRBV6-8, the J gene TRBJ2-5; D is tentatively TRBD1 or TRBD2 (5 bases each). CDR3 size: 15 residues. The V end lost 2 bases, the J end lost 4 bases, and 14 bases lay between the germline ends. Germline V gives CDR1 MNHGY, CDR2 SAAAGT. CDR3: CASSYASGQLETQYF. For the CDR3, the DNA is TGTGCCAGCAGTTACGCCTCGGGGCAGCTAGAGACCCAGTACTTC.

In this sample, this clone turned up a few times. V gene TRBV19 combines with J gene TRBJ1-5; the D is unclear. The CDR3 is 13 residues long. Germline V gives CDR1 LNHDA, CDR2 SQIVND (reference sequence). With 7 bases removed from V and 3 bases from J, the gap between germline ends came to 10 bases. Written as DNA, the CDR3 is TGTGCCAGTACCTGGATGGACAATCAGCCCCAGCATTTT. As protein: CASTWMDNQPQHF.